These 5 T cell receptor beta chains originate from one sample sequenced in a study of control samples from healthy donors and cancer patients. The assay was immunoSEQ multiplex PCR, and TCRdb's table has in-frame clones only and misses some. In the table there are about 39,000 clones, roughly 83% of which are singletons. The sequenced material came from blood. The receptors shown here come from a man aged 60 to 75 in good health.

This rearrangement joins TRBV24-1 to TRBJ2-7, with D possibly TRBD1 on 6 matching bases. V gave up 4 bases and J gave up 6 bases, with 9 bases separating them. This CDR3 has 12 residues. CDR1 is KGHDR, CDR2 SFDVKD, per germline. The DNA of the CDR3 is TGTGCCACCAGTGACAGGGGATTCGAGCAGTACTTC. This encodes CATSDRGFEQYF.

The chain links TRBV7-9 to TRBJ2-7; 10 positions agree with TRBD1. CDR1 is SEHNR, CDR2 FQNEAQ, per germline (reference sequence). The V and J ends lost 6 bases and 4 bases, in that order; junction bases with no gene match: 12. The length of the CDR3 is 16 residues. The CDR3 DNA follows: TGTGCCAGCAGTTCCTCCCGGACAGGGGGTATTTACGAGCAGTACTTC. It is translated as CASSSSRTGGIYEQYF.

This rearrangement joins TRBV6-5 to TRBJ1-1; D is possibly TRBD1 (6 bases). The CDR3 is 16 amino acids. Germline CDR1 and CDR2: MNHEY and SVGAGI. Between the trimmed V and J ends, which lost 4 bases and 1 base, there was a span of 16 bases. The CDR3 here is CASSSSRTDENTEAFF. The CDR3 DNA reads TGTGCCAGCAGTTCATCTAGGACAGATGAGAACACTGAAGCTTTCTTT.

The chain recombines TRBV10-2 with TRBJ1-1; D unresolved. Trimming took off 3 bases at V and 1 base at J, with 12 bases between the two ends. This CDR3 is built from 15 residues. Germline lookup yields CDR1 WSHSY and CDR2 SAAADI. The CDR3, as DNA: TGCGCCAGCAGTGATGGGAGAAAACCGAACACTGAAGCTTTCTTT. Encoded protein: CASSDGRKPNTEAFF.

The genes are TRBV19 and TRBJ1-2; perhaps TRBD1 as D (6 bases). The CDR3 loop spans 13 amino acids. V lost 4 bases and J lost 2, with 8 bases in between. Germline values: CDR1 LNHDA, CDR2 SQIVND (reference sequence). The CDR3 bases are TGTGCCAGTAGTAACCAGGGGAACTATGGCTACACCTTC. It translates to CASSNQGNYGYTF.